These T cell receptor beta chains were read from a single sample in a study of radiation and T cells in renal cell carcinoma. Sequenced by immunoSEQ multiplex PCR; TCRdb stores in-frame clones only, minus some. The table records fewer than 10,000 clones, roughly two thirds of them present only once. The sample consisted of tumor tissue, taken from a patient whose treatment was nephrectomy without radiotherapy. Receptors were obtained from a man in his 60s with renal cell carcinoma. The CDR3 runs from the conserved cysteine through the conserved F or W. The D gene is left open where the match is weak. Not all rows give a size; the values are once, few, many and, for expanded clones, a class.

V	D	J	size	DNA	CDR3
TRBV5-1	.	TRBJ1-2	.	TGCGCCAGCACCCAAGGGGGGGCCTATGGCTACACCTTC	CASTQGGAYGYTF
TRBV4-3	TRBD2	TRBJ2-3	few	TGCGCCAGCAGCCAAGAACCGGGACTAGATACAGATACGCAGTATTTT	CASSQEPGLDTDTQYF
TRBV6-1	TRBD2	TRBJ2-5	.	TGTGCCAGCAGTGGGACTAGCGGGAGGGCAGAGACCCAGTACTTC	CASSGTSGRAETQYF
TRBV30	TRBD1	TRBJ1-3	.	TGTGCCTGGAGTGTTCCCGGGACAGGGGTGCGCACCATATATTTT	CAWSVPGTGVRTIYF
TRBV5-1	TRBD2	TRBJ2-1	.	TGCGCCAGCAGCTTGTCCACTAGCGGGGGAGGGTACAATGAGCAGTTCTTC	CASSLSTSGGGYNEQFF
TRBV6-5	TRBD1	TRBJ1-2	.	TGTGCCAGCAGTTACTCAACAGGGGGCTACTATGGCTACACCTTC	CASSYSTGGYYGYTF
TRBV29-1	.	TRBJ1-2	few	TGCAGCGTTGCCTCCAGGGCGGAAGGAGGCTACACCTTC	CSVASRAEGGYTF
TRBV15	.	TRBJ1-1	.	TGTGCCACCAGCAGCCAGACTGAAGCTTTCTTT	CATSSQTEAFF
TRBV7-2	TRBD2	TRBJ2-5	.	TGTGCCAGCAGCTCCGCCGCGGGAGTTATGGAGACCCAGTACTTC	CASSSAAGVMETQYF
TRBV11-3	.	TRBJ2-1	.	TGTGCCAGCAGCTTAGAAAACGGCGATCGGTTCTTC	CASSLENGDRFF
TRBV28	.	TRBJ1-2	once	TGTGCGGGCGGGGGGGCGAACTATGGCTACACCTTC	CAGGGANYGYTF
TRBV28	.	TRBJ1-4	few	TGTGCCAGCAGTTCATCCCGGGACGGAGAAAAACTGTTTTTT	CASSSSRDGEKLFF
TRBV6-6	TRBD2	TRBJ2-1	.	TGTGCCAGCTCTACTAGCGGGAGAGCGTGGGAGCAGTTCTTC	CASSTSGRAWEQFF
TRBV9	TRBD2	TRBJ2-3	.	TGTGCCAGCAGCGTAGGGAGGCTAGCGGGGGGCCGGGATACGCAGTATTTT	CASSVGRLAGGRDTQYF
TRBV25-1	.	TRBJ1-1	.	TGTGCCAGCAGTGAATTGGGAGGACCTGAAGCTTTCTTT	CASSELGGPEAFF
TRBV5-6	.	TRBJ2-5	.	TGTGCCAGCAGCTTGGGTCCTCAAGAGACCCAGTACTTC	CASSLGPQETQYF
TRBV29-1	TRBD2	TRBJ2-3	.	TGCAGCGTTGAAGGGGGGAGGGGCACAGATACGCAGTATTTT	CSVEGGRGTDTQYF
TRBV7-3	TRBD1	TRBJ2-2	few	TGTGCCAGCAGCACGGGACAGGTGGGCGGGGAGCTGTTTTTT	CASSTGQVGGELFF
TRBV28	.	TRBJ1-2	.	TGTGCCAGCAGGGAGGACAGCTATGGCTACACCTTC	CASREDSYGYTF
TRBV5-5	.	TRBJ2-4	.	TGTGCCAGCAGCTTTTCTTTGGGGCAGGACGCGAACATTCAGTACTTC	CASSFSLGQDANIQYF
TRBV19	.	TRBJ2-7	.	TGTGCCAGCCGAGGAGGGGTCAACGAGCAGTACTTC	CASRGGVNEQYF
TRBV29-1	.	TRBJ2-3	.	TGCAGCGGTGTCCGGGGCTCTTTCACAGATACGCAGTATTTT	CSGVRGSFTDTQYF
TRBV2	TRBD1	TRBJ1-6	.	TGTGCCAGCAGTGAAACAGGGGATAATTCACCCCTCCACTTT	CASSETGDNSPLHF
TRBV19	TRBD2	TRBJ2-1	.	TGTGCCAGTAGTGCCCGACAGGCCTTTACCGGGACTAGCGGGAGAAATCCTCTTAACAATGAGCAGTTCTTC	CASSARQAFTGTSGRNPLNNEQFF
TRBV4-2	TRBD2	TRBJ2-3	.	TGTGCCAGCAGCCTGGGACTAGCGGCCGCAAGCACAGATACGCAGTATTTT	CASSLGLAAASTDTQYF
TRBV5-6	.	TRBJ2-5	.	TGTGCCAGCAGCTTGGCCGGGGCGGTGGGGGAGACCCAGTACTTC	CASSLAGAVGETQYF
TRBV7-7	.	TRBJ2-4	few	TGTGCTAGCAGCTTAGTCCTGGGGGACATTCAGTACTTC	CASSLVLGDIQYF
TRBV27	.	TRBJ1-2	medium-sized	TGTGCCAGCAGGCCGGGATCTAACTATGGCTACACCTTC	CASRPGSNYGYTF
TRBV7-9	.	TRBJ1-4	.	TGTGCCAGCAGCTTAAATTTTAGGGAGAAAAGTGAAAAACTGTTTTTT	CASSLNFREKSEKLFF
TRBV6-5	.	TRBJ1-1	once	TGTGCCAGCAGGATACTCGGCGGCACTGAAGCTTTCTTT	CASRILGGTEAFF
TRBV7-9	.	TRBJ2-1	once	TGTGCCAGCAGCCCCGTCGACAGGAACAATGAGCAGTTCTTC	CASSPVDRNNEQFF
TRBV5-6	.	TRBJ1-4	.	TGTGCCAGCAGCTTGGGAGTGGGAGATGAAAAACTGTTTTTT	CASSLGVGDEKLFF
TRBV6-4	TRBD2	TRBJ2-3	.	TGTGCCAGCAGTTCACGAGGACTAGCGAGCACAGATACGCAGTATTTT	CASSSRGLASTDTQYF
TRBV5-4	TRBD1	TRBJ2-7	.	TGTGCCAGCAGCCCCCCGGGACAGGCCCAATACGAGCAGTACTTC	CASSPPGQAQYEQYF
TRBV10-3	.	TRBJ2-6	.	TGTGCCATCAGTTTCTTGGGCTGTCGGGCCAACGTCCTGACTTTC	CAISFLGCRANVLTF
TRBV7-2	.	TRBJ2-3	.	TGTGCCAGCAGCTCGCCCGCAGATACGCAGTATTTT	CASSSPADTQYF
TRBV2	TRBD2	TRBJ2-3	once	TGTGCCAGCAGAGCCGGGACTAGCGGAGATACGCAGTATTTT	CASRAGTSGDTQYF
TRBV18	.	TRBJ2-1	.	TGTGCCAGCTCACCGGGGCAGGACCTCTCCTACAATGAGCAGTTCTTC	CASSPGQDLSYNEQFF
TRBV7-9	.	TRBJ1-2	.	TGTGCCAGCAGCTTAGCAACAGGGCGAAACTATGGCTACACCTTC	CASSLATGRNYGYTF
TRBV5-6	.	TRBJ1-2	.	TGTGCCAGCAGCCTCCGACGGGCCTACACCTTC	CASSLRRAYTF
TRBV5-1	.	TRBJ2-3	few	TGCGCCAGCAGCTTCAGACTAACTACAGATACGCAGTATTTT	CASSFRLTTDTQYF
TRBV6-5	.	TRBJ2-7	.	TGTGCCAGCAGGGACCCTTACGAGCAGTACTTC	CASRDPYEQYF
TRBV7-2	.	TRBJ1-1	.	TGTGCCAGCAGCTTATCCCTAAAGGCGGAAGCTTTCTTT	CASSLSLKAEAFF
TRBV6-6	.	TRBJ2-1	.	TGTGCCAGCAGTCTTTCTCTAAACAATGAGCAGTTCTTC	CASSLSLNNEQFF
TRBV7-9	TRBD2	TRBJ2-7	.	TGTGCCAGCAGCTTAAACAGCGGGAGTCCCGAGCAGTACTTC	CASSLNSGSPEQYF
TRBV6-6	TRBD2	TRBJ2-3	.	TGTGCCAGCACGGGGGCCGGGGGGGCGGTAGATACGCAGTATTTT	CASTGAGGAVDTQYF
TRBV15	.	TRBJ1-5	.	TGTGCCACCAGCAGAGATAGGTCTCAGCCCCAGCATTTT	CATSRDRSQPQHF
TRBV6-1	.	TRBJ1-4	few	TGTGCCAGCACTCCTGGGTCAGGACAAAAACTGTTTTTT	CASTPGSGQKLFF
TRBV15	TRBD1	TRBJ1-2	.	TGTGCCACCAGGAAAGGGACAGGGGTGACCTATGGCTACACCTTC	CATRKGTGVTYGYTF
TRBV4-3	.	TRBJ1-2	few	TGCGCCAGCAGCCAAGCAAGCCTCCCTTTTCCGGACAGTGGCTACACCTTC	CASSQASLPFPDSGYTF
TRBV2	.	TRBJ2-6	.	TGTGCCAGCAGTCCCCGGACAGCGTACTCTGGGGCCAACGTCCTGACTTTC	CASSPRTAYSGANVLTF
TRBV18	.	TRBJ1-5	few	TGTGCCAGCTCACCGATTGGGGGAAATCAGCCCCAGCATTTT	CASSPIGGNQPQHF
TRBV18	.	TRBJ2-6	.	TGTGCCAGCTCTAAGGGAACTGGGGCCAACGTCCTGACTTTC	CASSKGTGANVLTF
TRBV30	.	TRBJ1-1	.	TGTGCCTGGAGTGTGGTACCCAGGGACACTGAAGCTTTCTTT	CAWSVVPRDTEAFF
TRBV5-4	TRBD1	TRBJ2-5	.	TGTGCCAGCAGCCTGGGACAGTCAAGAGAGACCCAGTACTTC	CASSLGQSRETQYF